The clone carrying this T cell receptor (beta chain) was counted only a few times. The CDR3 is made up of 15 amino acids. The ends were cut back, 1 base at V and 7 bases at J, with 17 bases in the middle. Germline V gene data show CDR1 as SEHNR and CDR2 as FQNEAQ (reference sequence). One entry per CDR3 protein results from TCRdb running MiXCR on the 5' RACE reads. The sample includes about 130,000 distinct CDR3 sequences, approximately 15% of them seen just once. The data belong to a study of T-cell memory formation after mild COVID-19. Study in general: Largely, TCR clusters stayed within a single donor.

Sequencing used PBMCs or a T cell subset sorted from them (not recorded which). This sequence was found in an adult woman who had mild COVID-19 (a few samples of this study predate the infection). Cell type and time point are not known. V is TRBV7-9 and J is TRBJ2-7; possible D gene TRBD2, 6 bases. The chain's CDR3 is CASSLVGGAGAEQYF. In DNA, the CDR3 is TGTGCCAGCAGCTTAGTGGGGGGAGCCGGGGCTGAGCAGTACTTC.